This T cell receptor beta chain was captured in a study of Ad26.COV2.S vaccination and SARS-CoV-2 variants. Treatment here: roughly 18 received Ad26.COV2.S at low or high dose, single or two shots; about 5 received placebo; per-sample allocation not given. Collection of samples fell on day 63 after the first vaccine or placebo injection. The individual, an adult aged 18-55 years, was a donor in Boston. Study observations and caveats: It was vaccine recipients, not placebo recipients, who had the higher spike-specific TCR breadth. People who got the vaccine or the placebo had similar non-spike TCR breadth.

A word on this clone: What it binds is unknown.

Libraries were prepared by immunoSEQ multiplex PCR; TCRdb keeps only in-frame clonotypes and omits some of them. The sample has 300,000 to 400,000 clones; 88% are singletons. Sequenced material: peripheral blood, taken in a trial of Ad26.COV2.S vaccine versus placebo. The sequence came from a person between 18 and 60 years old who received the Ad26.COV2.S COVID-19 vaccine or a placebo.

CDR3 residues: CASSQEGTGNTIYF. CDR3 coding DNA: TGTGCCAGCTCACAGGAGGGGACAGGAAACACCATATATTTT. This chain links TRBV18 with TRBJ1-3; tentatively, D is TRBD1 (6 bases). CDR1 and CDR2 from the germline V gene are KGHSH and LQKENI. V lost 4 bases to trimming and J lost 4 bases, with 11 bases between them. This CDR3 is built from 14 residues.